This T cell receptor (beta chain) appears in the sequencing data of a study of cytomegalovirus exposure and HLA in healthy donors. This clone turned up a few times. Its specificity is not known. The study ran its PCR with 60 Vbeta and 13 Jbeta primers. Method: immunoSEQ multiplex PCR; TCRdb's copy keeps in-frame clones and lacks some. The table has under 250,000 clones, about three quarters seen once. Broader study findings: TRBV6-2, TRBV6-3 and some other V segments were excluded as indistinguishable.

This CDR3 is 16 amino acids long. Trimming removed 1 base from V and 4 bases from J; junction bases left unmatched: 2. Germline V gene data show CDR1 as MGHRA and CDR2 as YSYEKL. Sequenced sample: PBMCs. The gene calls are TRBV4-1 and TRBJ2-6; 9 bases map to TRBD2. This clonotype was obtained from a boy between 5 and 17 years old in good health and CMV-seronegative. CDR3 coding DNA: TGCGCCAGCAGCCAAGGGACTAGCGCGGGGGCCAACGTCCTGACTTTC. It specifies CASSQGTSAGANVLTF.